This TCR beta chain is drawn from a study of molecular identifiers for immune sequencing clone quantification. This clonotype was recorded many times. TCRdb reanalysed the PCR reads using MiXCR and keeps one entry per CDR3 protein. This table has some 580,000 distinct CDR3 sequences, 25% appearing once. Trimming took 5 bases from V and 5 from J; bases not matched to a gene: 6. There are 14 residues in the CDR3. Germline values: CDR1 SEHNR, CDR2 FQNEAQ (reference sequence). The chain has TRBV7-9 and TRBJ2-7; 10 nucleotides line up with TRBD2. The sequenced sample consisted of naive CD8+ T cells from blood, with Jurkat cell RNA spiked in. As for subset: FACS-sorted CD8+CD4-CCR7+CD45RA+ naive T cells. The TCR originated in a human donor in good health. Some libraries in this study had Jurkat cell RNA spiked in. CDR3 protein: CASSPGLALDEQYF. The CDR3, as DNA: TGTGCCAGCAGCCCGGGACTAGCGTTGGACGAGCAGTACTTC.